The 3 T cell receptor beta chains listed next were all sequenced from one sample in a study of response to subunit inactivated influenza vaccine. TCRdb independently ran MiXCR on the RT-PCR reads; one entry per CDR3 protein. Of 500,000 to 600,000 distinct CDR3 sequences listed, 10% to 15% were seen once; the top ten hold about 10%. The sequenced sample was PBMCs from blood, obtained on the day of vaccination. These receptors were obtained from a man in his fifties or sixties who received an inactivated influenza vaccine.

This clonotype showed up just a few times. This chain links TRBV5-6 with TRBJ2-5; D uncertain. CDR3 size: 15 residues. Trimming pared 2 bases from V and 3 bases from J, leaving 14 bases between. CDR1 SGHDT and CDR2 YYEEEE come from the germline V gene. The CDR3 DNA sequence: TGTGCCAGCAGCTTTATTGGGGATAGAGAAGAGACCCAGTACTTC. Translated, it gives CASSFIGDREETQYF.

This chain links TRBV15 with TRBJ1-6; TRBD1 matches at 9 bases. The trim removed 1 base at V and 6 bases at J, leaving 1 base unmatched. This CDR3 spans 15 amino acids. Germline V gene lookup returns CDR1 LNHNV and CDR2 YYDKDF (reference sequence). The CDR3 DNA reads TGTGCCACCAGCAGAGGGGACAGGGTTAATTCACCCCTCCACTTT. It encodes CATSRGDRVNSPLHF.

The chain combines TRBV7-9 with TRBJ2-7; 7 bases fit TRBD2. V trimming: 1 base; J trimming: 0 bases; junction bases outside the gene matches: 6. Germline assignment: CDR1 SEHNR and CDR2 FQNEAQ (reference sequence). This CDR3 comprises 16 residues. The CDR3 sequence: CASSLDWGGSSYEQYF. As DNA, the CDR3 is TGTGCCAGCAGCTTAGATTGGGGGGGGAGCTCCTACGAGCAGTACTTC.